The 11 T cell receptor beta chains listed next were all sequenced from one sample in a study of blood T cell repertoires in COVID-19. Method: immunoSEQ multiplex PCR; TCRdb's copy keeps in-frame clones and lacks some. This repertoire shows more than 250,000 clones, over 75% found once; its top ten account for 1%. The sample comprised peripheral blood. Receptor source: a man in his forties or fifties with active or convalescent COVID-19.

There are a few counts of this clone. The CDR3: CASSRQVGPNQPQHF. CDR3 nucleotides: TGTGCCAGCAGTCGACAGGTCGGCCCCAATCAGCCCCAGCATTTT. V gene TRBV28 combines with J gene TRBJ1-5; tentative D call: TRBD1 (6 bases). The ends were cut back, 5 bases at V and 3 bases at J, with 14 bases in the middle. Germline V gene sequence: CDR1 MDHEN, CDR2 SYDVKM. The CDR3 length is 15 residues.

Concerning this clone itself: A read error may produce the germline difference seen at one junction end. Here the CDR3 DNA reads TGCGCCAGCAGTTACGCACAGGGAGGGAATTCACCCCTCCATTTT. Translation: CASSYAQGGNSPLHF. The gene calls are TRBV5-1 and TRBJ1-6; D is perhaps TRBD1 (6 bases). CDR3 length: 15 residues. CDR1 is SGHRS, CDR2 YFSETQ, per germline.

The rearrangement uses TRBV6-5 and TRBJ1-5; 8 bases fit TRBD1. There are 14 residues in the CDR3. CDR1 MNHEY and CDR2 SVGAGI come from the germline V gene. V trimming: 4 bases; J trimming: 5 bases; junction bases outside the gene matches: 4. The CDR3 region has the DNA TGTGCCAGCAGTTCCCAGGGGGCTTATCAGCCCCAGCATTTT. This gives the protein CASSSQGAYQPQHF.

This clone was picked up one time. The rearrangement links TRBV19 to TRBJ2-7; 8 bases fit TRBD1. Germline V CDR1 and CDR2: LNHDA, SQIVND (reference sequence). With 9 bases clipped from V and 4 bases from J, the junction kept 8 bases outside the gene matches. This CDR3 has 13 amino acids. For the CDR3, the DNA is TGTGCCAGCTCGGGACAGGCGACTTACGAGCAGTACTTC. Its translation: CASSGQATYEQYF.

The chain is built from TRBV7-8 and TRBJ2-1; TRBD1 matches at 10 bases. Trimming took 5 bases from V and 8 from J; bases not matched to a gene: 12. This CDR3 region has 16 residues. Per germline, CDR1 SGHVS and CDR2 FQNEAQ. The CDR3 loop reads CASSATGTGVSDEQFF. In DNA form, the CDR3 reads TGTGCCAGCAGCGCGACCGGGACAGGGGTGTCTGATGAGCAGTTCTTC.

The chain combines TRBV10-3 with TRBJ2-7; TRBD1 agrees at 7 bases. V shed 0 bases, J shed 2 bases, and the junction held 7 bases outside the gene matches. The germline V gene encodes CDR1 ENHRY and CDR2 SYGVKD. The CDR3 is 16 amino acids. Here the CDR3 DNA reads TGTGCCATCAGTGAGTCGTCGGGGACAGAAACCTACGAGCAGTACTTC. It specifies CAISESSGTETYEQYF.

The rearrangement links TRBV10-3 to TRBJ1-2; D perhaps matches TRBD1 (6 bases). This CDR3 has 15 amino acids. The germline V gene has CDR1 ENHRY and CDR2 SYGVKD. The germline V and J ends were trimmed by 2 bases and 4 bases, with 14 bases remaining between them. The CDR3 protein is CAISERGGSIYGYTF. The CDR3 nucleotides read TGTGCCATCAGTGAGAGGGGGGGGTCTATCTATGGCTACACCTTC.

V is TRBV2 and J is TRBJ1-1, with D possibly being TRBD1 (5 bases). The CDR3 covers 16 residues. In germline, CDR1 is SNHLY, CDR2 FYNNEI. Trimming left V 7 bases short and J 0 bases short, with 18 bases between. CDR3 in amino acids: CASNPTGGTLNTEAFF. DNA for the CDR3: TGTGCCAGCAACCCCACGGGAGGGACCTTGAACACTGAAGCTTTCTTT.

The chain couples TRBV29-1 to TRBJ1-5, with TRBD1 as a possible D gene (5 bases). The CDR3 runs to 13 residues. V was shortened by 4 bases and J by 7 bases, with 14 bases between the two germline ends. The germline CDR1 and CDR2 sequences are SQVTM and ANQGSEA. Here the CDR3 reads CSVGEGAWQPQHF. In nucleotides, the CDR3 is TGCAGCGTTGGTGAAGGGGCGTGGCAGCCCCAGCATTTT.

This sequence joins TRBV24-1 and TRBJ1-4; TRBD1 matches 8 bases. The length of the CDR3 is 15 residues. The germline CDR1 and CDR2 sequences are KGHDR and SFDVKD. With V trimmed by 3 bases and J by 8 bases, 7 bases remained unmatched. Written as DNA, the CDR3 is TGTGCCACCAGTGATGCCGGGACAGGTGGAGAAAAACTGTTTTTT. This sequence encodes CATSDAGTGGEKLFF.

This rearrangement joins TRBV5-1 to TRBJ2-3; no reliable D call. Trimming removed 1 base at V and 2 bases at J, with 8 bases between. The CDR3 has 14 amino acids. CDR1 is SGHRS and CDR2 is YFSETQ in the germline V gene. The CDR3 is CASSLTSHTDTQYF. The DNA of the CDR3 is TGCGCCAGCAGCTTGACTTCTCACACAGATACGCAGTATTTT.